The present entry profiles one TCR beta chain with its context. Only a few counts were recorded for this clonotype. This receptor's antigen is unknown. Nothing much larger sits one base from this clone, and base qualities are not available. Stable Graves' hyperthyroidism was defined as no progression to ophthalmopathy during 18 months of follow-up. The hyperthyroidism patients were between 18 and 65 years old and newly diagnosed, with a disease duration of less than 2 months. Any patient with an uncontrolled infection, another autoimmune disease, pregnancy or lactation was excluded. Diagnoses were based on clinical symptoms, serum thyroxine and TRAb, thyroid ultrasound and orbital computed tomography. Trizol reagent was used to extract total RNA, and RNA quality was then checked on an Agilent 2100 Bioanalyzer. TCR beta CDR3 regions were amplified from RNA transcripts. The first round of RT-PCR for the TCR CDR3 was performed with the HTBI primer set and the Qiagen OneStep RT-PCR kit. Libraries were constructed in a second round of multiplex PCR, after which size selection and purification were carried out. The libraries were sequenced on an Illumina HiSeq2000 using paired-end 100 bp reads. Per the source publication's procedure: SOAPnuke was used to process the raw data, throwing out any read that contained adapters or uncalled bases, had a mean Phred below 15, or lacked an exact constant-primer or identifier match. COPE v1.2.5 was used to merge the high-quality paired reads, and each unique nucleotide sequence was defined as a clonotype. Clonotypes were aligned to IMGT TRBV, TRBD and TRBJ reference segments using MiTCR v1.1. The analysis was restricted to V-J combinations with a frequency above 0.0001, which together covered around 99% of the repertoires. A TCS score was defined as the ratio of F50 (clonal expansion) to E x V (chaos), with BLOSUM62-based TCRdist applied between CDR3 peptides within each V-J. Welch's t-statistics and random forest reduced roughly 500 V-J features to fewer than 15, which were used in a naive Bayes classifier (R e1071). The similarity between thyroid and blood repertoires was quantified using the Morisita-Horn index. TCRdb reprocessing: public reads trimmed at Q25 with fastp, clones called with MiXCR, in-frame beta chains kept. Here each entry gathers all rows of one CDR3 protein and keeps the most common genes and DNA. The V and J calls, along with clone size, are taken from TCRdb and not from the paper's own processing. This sample has about 610,000 distinct CDR3 sequences in its table, and 40% to 55% of those were observed once. Of the sample, about 8.3% is held by the ten largest clones.

This sample was taken from a study of T cells in Graves' hyperthyroidism and ophthalmopathy (dated by TCRdb to the late 2010s). Background for the entire study: To identify distinguishing TCR V-J signatures, a discovery cohort of some 99 patients was used, comprising some 43 with Graves' ophthalmopathy and under 60 with stable Graves' hyperthyroidism. Prospective prediction of ophthalmopathy was tested in an independent validation cohort of 18 to 20 hyperthyroidism patients and 15 to 17 patients who later progressed to ophthalmopathy. The roughly 91 discovery patients were randomly split 7:3 into training and test sets. In roughly six Graves' hyperthyroidism patients, the study also compared T-cell repertoires from thyroid tissue with T-cell repertoires from blood. Once sampling was done, hyperthyroidism patients were given methimazole at a starting dose of 30 mg daily, whereas ophthalmopathy patients were given high-dose intravenous methylprednisolone. According to the paper, TCR Vbeta CDR3 sequencing was carried out on approximately 140 peripheral blood samples, which came from fewer than 50 ophthalmopathy, fewer than 80 hyperthyroidism and roughly 17 progressor patients. The paper's findings and limits, for the study overall: Ophthalmopathy was separated from stable hyperthyroidism by a 13 V-J signature model, with approximately 86% sensitivity and about 81% specificity obtained in cross-validation and 80%/75% obtained in testing. Most expanded thyroid clonotypes (frequency above 0.001) were also found in blood, which suggests that blood repertoires may mirror thyroid immune responses. During validation, the model predicted progression to ophthalmopathy a median of roughly 7.1 months ahead of onset, with almost 71% sensitivity and around 73% specificity. No statistical method was used to fix the sample size in advance, and group allocation was not hidden from the investigators.

For CDR1 and CDR2, the germline V gene lists SNHLY and FYNNEI. The V end gives up 7 bases and the J end 0 bases, leaving 3 bases in the junction not matched to a gene. The CDR3 contains 16 residues, cysteine and phenylalanine counted. Only CDR3 DNA remains: 48 bases, in frame from the first base. The receptor's source is a woman under 30 with Graves' hyperthyroidism. The chain was built from TRBV2 and TRBJ2-6; 10 of the junction bases match TRBD1. Sequenced input: peripheral blood or thyroid tissue (not recorded which). Read as DNA, the sequence is TGTGCCAGCAAGGGACAGGGGACCTCTGGGGCCAACGTCCTGACTTTC. Its protein product is CASKGQGTSGANVLTF.